The clone carrying this TCR beta chain was seen a handful of times. The CDR3 covers 15 residues. Germline V CDR1 and CDR2: SNHLY, FYNNEI. The J segment lost 3 bases and the V segment lost 6 bases, leaving 10 bases of the junction unmatched. This sample was included in a study of somatic mutations in cytotoxic T cells in rheumatoid arthritis. Whole-study context: Flow sorting at nearly 100% purity was applied to some V beta antibody-stained T-cell populations, which included V beta1+ cells sequenced for TCRB.

Libraries were prepared by immunoSEQ multiplex PCR; TCRdb keeps only in-frame clonotypes and omits some of them. The table includes roughly 9,800 clones, approximately 80% detected once. The chain uses TRBV2 and TRBJ2-7; TRBD2 aligns across 8 bases. The TCR sequence derives from an adult with rheumatoid arthritis. Sample: CD8+ T cells sorted from blood. The CDR3 region has the DNA TGTGCCAGCAGGGAAAGCGGGGGCGCTTACTACGAGCAGTACTTC. Protein sequence: CASRESGGAYYEQYF.